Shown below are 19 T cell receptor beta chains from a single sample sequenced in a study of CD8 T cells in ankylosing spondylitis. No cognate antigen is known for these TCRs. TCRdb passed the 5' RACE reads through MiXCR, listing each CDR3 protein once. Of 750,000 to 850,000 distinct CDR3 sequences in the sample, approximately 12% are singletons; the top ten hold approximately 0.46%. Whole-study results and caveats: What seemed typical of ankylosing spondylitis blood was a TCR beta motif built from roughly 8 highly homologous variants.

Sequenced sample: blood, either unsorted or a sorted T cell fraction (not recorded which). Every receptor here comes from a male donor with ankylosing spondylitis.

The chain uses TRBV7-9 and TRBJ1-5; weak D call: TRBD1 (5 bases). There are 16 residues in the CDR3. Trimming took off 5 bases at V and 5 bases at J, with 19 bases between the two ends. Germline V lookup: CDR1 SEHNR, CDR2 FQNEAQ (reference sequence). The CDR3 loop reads CASSPGYGTGDQPQHF. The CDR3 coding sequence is TGTGCCAGCAGCCCGGGCTACGGCACGGGGGATCAGCCCCAGCATTTT.

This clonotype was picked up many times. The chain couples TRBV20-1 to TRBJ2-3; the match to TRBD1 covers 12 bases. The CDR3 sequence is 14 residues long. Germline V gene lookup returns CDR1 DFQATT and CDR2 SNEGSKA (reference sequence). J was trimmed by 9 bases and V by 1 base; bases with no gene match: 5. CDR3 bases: TGCAGTGCTAGAGCCGGGACAGGGGGCGGGACGCAGTATTTT. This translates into CSARAGTGGGTQYF.

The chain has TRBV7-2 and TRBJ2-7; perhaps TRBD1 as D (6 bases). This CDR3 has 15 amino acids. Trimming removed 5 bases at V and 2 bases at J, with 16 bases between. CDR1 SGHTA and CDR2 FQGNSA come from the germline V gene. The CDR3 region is CASSPWGQEAYEQYF. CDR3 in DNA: TGTGCCAGCAGCCCCTGGGGGCAAGAGGCCTACGAGCAGTACTTC.

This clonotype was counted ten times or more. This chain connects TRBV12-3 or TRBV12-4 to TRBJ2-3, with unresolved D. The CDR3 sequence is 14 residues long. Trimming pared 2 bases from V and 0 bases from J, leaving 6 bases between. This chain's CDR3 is CASSLRLSTDTQYF. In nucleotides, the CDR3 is TGTGCCAGCAGTTTACGTCTTAGCACAGATACGCAGTATTTT.

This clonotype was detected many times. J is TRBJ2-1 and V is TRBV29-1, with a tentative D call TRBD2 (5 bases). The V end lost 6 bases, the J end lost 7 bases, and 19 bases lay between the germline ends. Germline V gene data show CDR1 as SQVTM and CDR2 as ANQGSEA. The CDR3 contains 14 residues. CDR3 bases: TGCAGCGTGTGTGAGGGAGCGTGCATGAATGAGCAGTTCTTC. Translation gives CSVCEGACMNEQFF.

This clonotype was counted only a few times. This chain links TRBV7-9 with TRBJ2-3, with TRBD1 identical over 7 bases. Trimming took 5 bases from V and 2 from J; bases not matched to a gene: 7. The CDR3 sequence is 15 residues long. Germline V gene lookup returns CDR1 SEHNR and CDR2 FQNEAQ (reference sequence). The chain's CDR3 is CASSPGQLNTDTQYF. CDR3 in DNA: TGTGCCAGCAGCCCGGGACAGCTTAACACAGATACGCAGTATTTT.

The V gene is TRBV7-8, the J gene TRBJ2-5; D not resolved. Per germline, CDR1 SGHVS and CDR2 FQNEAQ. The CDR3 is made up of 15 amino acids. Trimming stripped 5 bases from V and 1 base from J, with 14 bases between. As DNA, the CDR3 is TGTGCCAGCAGCCCCCGAGGCCATTCCCAAGAGACCCAGTACTTC. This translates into CASSPRGHSQETQYF. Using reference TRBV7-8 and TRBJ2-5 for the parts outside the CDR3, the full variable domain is GAGVSQSPRYKVAKRGQDVALRCDPISGHVSLFWYQQALGQGPEFLTYFQNEAQLDKSGLPSDRFFAERPEGSVSTLKIQRTQQEDSAVYLCASSPRGHSQETQYFGPGTRLLVL.

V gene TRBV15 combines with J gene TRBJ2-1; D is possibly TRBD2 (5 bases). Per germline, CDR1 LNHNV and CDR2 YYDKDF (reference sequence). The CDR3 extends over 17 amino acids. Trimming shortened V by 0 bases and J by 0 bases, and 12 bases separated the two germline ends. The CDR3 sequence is CATSRDLGSSSYNEQFF. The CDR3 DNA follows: TGTGCCACCAGCAGAGATTTGGGGAGCAGCTCCTACAATGAGCAGTTCTTC.

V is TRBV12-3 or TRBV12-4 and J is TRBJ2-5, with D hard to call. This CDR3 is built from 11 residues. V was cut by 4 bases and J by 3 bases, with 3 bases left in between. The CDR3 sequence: CASSSKETQYF. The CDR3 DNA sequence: TGTGCCAGCAGTTCCAAAGAGACCCAGTACTTC.

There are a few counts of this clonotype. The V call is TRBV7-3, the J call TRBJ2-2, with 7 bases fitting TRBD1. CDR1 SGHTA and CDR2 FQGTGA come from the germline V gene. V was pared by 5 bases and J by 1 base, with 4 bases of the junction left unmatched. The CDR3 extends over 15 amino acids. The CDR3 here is CASSRTGRNTGELFF. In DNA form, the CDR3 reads TGTGCCAGCAGCCGGACAGGAAGGAACACCGGGGAGCTGTTTTTT.

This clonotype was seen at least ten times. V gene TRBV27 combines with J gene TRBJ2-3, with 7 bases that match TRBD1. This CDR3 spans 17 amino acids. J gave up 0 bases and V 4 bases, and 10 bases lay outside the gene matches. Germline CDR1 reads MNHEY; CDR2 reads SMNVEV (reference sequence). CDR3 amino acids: CASSSTRTGFSTDTQYF. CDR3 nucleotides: TGTGCCAGCAGTTCCACCCGGACAGGCTTTAGCACAGATACGCAGTATTTT.

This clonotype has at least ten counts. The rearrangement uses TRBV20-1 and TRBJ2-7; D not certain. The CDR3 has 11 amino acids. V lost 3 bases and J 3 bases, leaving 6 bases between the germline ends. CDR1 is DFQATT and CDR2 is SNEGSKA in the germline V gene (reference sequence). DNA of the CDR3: TGCAGTGCTAGTAACAGCTACGAGCAGTACTTC. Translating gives CSASNSYEQYF.

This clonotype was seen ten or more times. The CDR3 loop is CSALLSRAEAFF. DNA of the CDR3: TGCAGCGCCCTACTGTCGAGGGCTGAAGCTTTCTTT. The V and J genes are TRBV29-1 and TRBJ1-1; D not certain. The CDR3 totals 12 residues. The V end lost 7 bases, the J end lost 6 bases, and 15 bases lay between the germline ends. Germline V CDR1 and CDR2: SQVTM, ANQGSEA.

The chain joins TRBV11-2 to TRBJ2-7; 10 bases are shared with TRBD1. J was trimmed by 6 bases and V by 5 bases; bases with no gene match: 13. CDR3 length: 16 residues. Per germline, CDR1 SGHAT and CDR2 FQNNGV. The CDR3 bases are TGTGCCAGCAGCATTACCGGGACAGGGGAGCGTCGCGAGCAGTACTTC. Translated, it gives CASSITGTGERREQYF. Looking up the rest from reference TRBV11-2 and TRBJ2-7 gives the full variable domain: EAGVAQSPRYKIIEKRQSVAFWCNPISGHATLYWYQQILGQGPKLLIQFQNNGVVDDSQLPKDRFSAERLKGVDSTLKIQPAKLEDSAVYLCASSITGTGERREQYFGPGTRLTVT.

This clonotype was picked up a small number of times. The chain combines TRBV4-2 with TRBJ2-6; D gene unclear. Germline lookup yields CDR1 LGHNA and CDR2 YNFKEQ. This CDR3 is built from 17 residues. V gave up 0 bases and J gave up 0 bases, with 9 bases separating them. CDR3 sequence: CASSQDQQSSGANVLTF. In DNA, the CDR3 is TGTGCCAGCAGCCAAGATCAGCAGAGCTCTGGGGCCAACGTCCTGACTTTC.

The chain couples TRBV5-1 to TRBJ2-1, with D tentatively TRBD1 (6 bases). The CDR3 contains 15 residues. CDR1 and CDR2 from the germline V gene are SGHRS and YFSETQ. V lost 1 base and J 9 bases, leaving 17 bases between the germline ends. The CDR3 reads CASSLHLTGEIEQFF. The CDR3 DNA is TGCGCCAGCAGCTTGCATCTGACAGGTGAGATTGAGCAGTTCTTC. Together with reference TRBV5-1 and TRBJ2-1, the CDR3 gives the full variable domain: KAGVTQTPRYLIKTRGQQVTLSCSPISGHRSVSWYQQTPGQGLQFLFEYFSETQRNKGNFPGRFSGRQFSNSRSEMNVSTLELGDSALYLCASSLHLTGEIEQFFGPGTRLTVL.

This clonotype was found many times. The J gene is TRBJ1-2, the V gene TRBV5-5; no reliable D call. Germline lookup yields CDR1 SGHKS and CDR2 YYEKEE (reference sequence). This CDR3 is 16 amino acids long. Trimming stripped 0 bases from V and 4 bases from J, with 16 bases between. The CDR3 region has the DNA TGTGCCAGCAGCTTGGAGGCGGTGGGCAGGACCTATGGCTACACCTTC. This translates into CASSLEAVGRTYGYTF.

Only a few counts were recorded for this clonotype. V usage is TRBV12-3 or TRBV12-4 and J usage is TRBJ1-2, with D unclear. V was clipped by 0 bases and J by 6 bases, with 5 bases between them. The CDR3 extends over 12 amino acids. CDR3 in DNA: TGTGCCAGCAGTTTAGCGCGAAATGGCTACACCTTC. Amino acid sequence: CASSLARNGYTF.

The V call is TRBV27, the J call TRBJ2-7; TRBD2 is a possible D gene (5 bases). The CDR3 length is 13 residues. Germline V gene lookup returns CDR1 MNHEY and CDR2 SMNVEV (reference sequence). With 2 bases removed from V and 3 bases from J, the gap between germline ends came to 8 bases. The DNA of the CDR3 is TGTGCCAGCAGTTTACGGGCGGGCTACGAGCAGTACTTC. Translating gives CASSLRAGYEQYF.